The next 15 T cell receptor beta chains were all read from a single sample in a study of blood T cell repertoires in COVID-19. This table comes from immunoSEQ multiplex PCR, and its TCRdb copy is limited to in-frame clones, with some not included. This table has roughly 430,000 clones, approximately 90% appearing once. The sequencing input was PBMCs or T cells enriched from blood (not recorded which). The receptors shown here come from a woman aged 18-29 years who had been exposed to COVID-19.

This chain connects TRBV6-9 to TRBJ2-3; 8 bases are a match to TRBD1. The V and J ends lost 6 bases and 6 bases, in that order; junction bases with no gene match: 11. Germline V CDR1 and CDR2: MNHGY, SVAAGI. The CDR3 contains 15 residues. CDR3 nucleotide sequence: TGTGCCAGCAGCTTTGACAGGGGATGGTCGGATACGCAGTATTTT. This sequence encodes CASSFDRGWSDTQYF.

This sequence joins TRBV19 and TRBJ1-1, with D possibly TRBD1 on 5 matching bases. Trimming stripped 3 bases from V and 6 bases from J, with 8 bases between. This CDR3 region has 12 residues. Germline V CDR1 and CDR2: LNHDA, SQIVND (reference sequence). CDR3 protein: CASSITGAEAFF. The CDR3 DNA follows: TGTGCCAGTAGTATTACGGGGGCTGAAGCTTTCTTT.

V is TRBV14 and J is TRBJ2-7; 11 nucleotides agree with TRBD1. Trimming at V came to 4 bases and at J to 5 bases, leaving 10 bases not matched to a gene. Germline CDR1 reads SGHDN; CDR2 reads FVKESK. The CDR3 runs 16 residues. The CDR3 spells CASSRLGQGAGDEQYF. CDR3 nucleotide sequence: TGTGCCAGCAGCCGACTAGGACAGGGGGCTGGGGACGAGCAGTACTTC.

The V call is TRBV2, the J call TRBJ2-7; D gene unclear. This CDR3 has 14 residues. V was trimmed by 6 bases and J by 0 bases, leaving 12 bases between them. Germline V gene data show CDR1 as SNHLY and CDR2 as FYNNEI. Written as DNA, the CDR3 is TGTGCCAGCAGACAAGACTGGAGCTCCTACGAGCAGTACTTC. This sequence encodes CASRQDWSSYEQYF.

The chain couples TRBV18 to TRBJ2-2; 9 bases line up with TRBD2. After removal of 6 bases from V and 8 bases from J, the junction contained 10 bases not matched to a gene. CDR1 is KGHSH and CDR2 is LQKENI in the germline V gene. The CDR3 covers 15 residues. The CDR3 coding sequence is TGTGCCAGCTCTTCCACGACTAGCGGAGCTGGGGAGCTGTTTTTT. Its protein is CASSSTTSGAGELFF.

The genes are TRBV28 and TRBJ2-5, with D possibly being TRBD1 (6 bases). Between the trimmed V and J ends, which lost 3 bases and 5 bases, there was a span of 16 bases. Germline V gene sequence: CDR1 MDHEN, CDR2 SYDVKM. The CDR3 consists of 15 residues. Here the CDR3 reads CASSLFTQGLETQYF. The CDR3 DNA sequence: TGTGCCAGCAGTTTGTTCACACAGGGTTTGGAGACCCAGTACTTC.

This chain links TRBV7-6 with TRBJ1-4; D is possibly TRBD1 (5 bases). This CDR3 has 11 residues. Germline CDR1 SGHVS, CDR2 FNYEAQ. Trimming shortened V by 4 bases and J by 8 bases, and 5 bases separated the two germline ends. The DNA for the CDR3 is TGTGCCAGCAGCTCAGGGGAAAAACTGTTTTTT. It yields the protein CASSSGEKLFF.

The chain is built from TRBV3-1 (or the pseudogene TRBV3-2) and TRBJ2-7; TRBD1 aligns across 7 bases. Looked up from germline, CDR1 is LGHDT and CDR2 is YNNKEL (reference sequence). Trimming removed 9 bases from V and 2 bases from J; junction bases left unmatched: 7. CDR3 size: 13 residues. The CDR3 nucleotides are TGTGCCAGTGGACAGGCGACTACCTACGAGCAGTACTTC. This sequence encodes CASGQATTYEQYF.

Worth noting for this clone: The sample has other DNA sequences that encode this CDR3 too. This chain uses TRBV6-2 or TRBV6-3 with TRBJ2-1; no definite D call. The CDR3 is 12 residues long. The germline V gene encodes CDR1 MNHEY and CDR2 SVGEGT. Trimming removed 3 bases at V and 7 bases at J, with 7 bases between. As DNA, the CDR3 is TGTGCCAGCAGTTATCGAGGAAATGAGCAGTTCTTC. It translates to CASSYRGNEQFF.

This chain connects TRBV6-5 to TRBJ2-1; D possibly corresponds to TRBD1 (5 bases). With 8 bases removed from V and 0 bases from J, the gap between germline ends came to 11 bases. The CDR3 has 14 amino acids. Germline V CDR1 and CDR2: MNHEY, SVGAGI. The CDR3 is CASGAGGSYNEQFF. The CDR3 DNA reads TGTGCCAGCGGGGCAGGTGGCTCCTACAATGAGCAGTTCTTC.

V is TRBV11-2 and J is TRBJ2-4; possible D gene TRBD2, 6 bases. The CDR3 extends over 16 amino acids. V lost 4 bases and J lost 0, with 13 bases in between. Per the germline V gene, CDR1 is SGHAT and CDR2 is FQNNGV. In DNA, the CDR3 is TGTGCCAGCAGCTCTACGGTGGGACTAGCCAAAAACATTCAGTACTTC. This gives the protein CASSSTVGLAKNIQYF.

This CDR3 is CASSRGSGVYQETQYF. DNA of the CDR3: TGTGCCAGTAGTAGGGGTAGCGGGGTGTACCAAGAGACCCAGTACTTC. The chain has TRBV19 and TRBJ2-5; 8 positions match TRBD2. J gave up 0 bases and V 4 bases, and 7 bases lay outside the gene matches. CDR1 is LNHDA, CDR2 SQIVND, per germline (reference sequence). CDR3 length: 16 amino acids.

The V call is TRBV19, the J call TRBJ2-7; weak D call: TRBD1 (7 bases). V was cut by 3 bases and J by 1 base, with 16 bases left in between. The CDR3 loop spans 16 amino acids. The V gene's germline CDR1 is LNHDA and CDR2 SQIVND (reference sequence). CDR3 coding DNA: TGTGCCAGTAGTATCGGAGGGAGGACAGGTTCCTACGAGCAGTACTTC. It specifies CASSIGGRTGSYEQYF.

This chain links TRBV18 with TRBJ1-2; no firm D call. The CDR3 extends over 14 amino acids. V shed 4 bases and J shed 2 bases, with 11 bases lying between them. Germline values: CDR1 KGHSH, CDR2 LQKENI. CDR3 bases: TGTGCCAGCTCACTCGGAGACGGGAACTATGGCTACACCTTC. Protein sequence: CASSLGDGNYGYTF.

This clone was observed a single time. The chain has TRBV5-1 and TRBJ2-2, with 9 positions matching TRBD2. V lost 5 bases to trimming and J lost 2 bases; unmatched junction nucleotides: 10. Germline V gives CDR1 SGHRS, CDR2 YFSETQ. This CDR3 is built from 17 residues. The CDR3 DNA reads as TGCGCCAGCAGATATGGTTCTAGCGGGGCAAACACCGGGGAGCTGTTTTTT. Protein: CASRYGSSGANTGELFF. Together with reference TRBV5-1 and TRBJ2-2, the CDR3 gives the full variable domain: KAGVTQTPRYLIKTRGQQVTLSCSPISGHRSVSWYQQTPGQGLQFLFEYFSETQRNKGNFPGRFSGRQFSNSRSEMNVSTLELGDSALYLCASRYGSSGANTGELFFGEGSRLTVL.